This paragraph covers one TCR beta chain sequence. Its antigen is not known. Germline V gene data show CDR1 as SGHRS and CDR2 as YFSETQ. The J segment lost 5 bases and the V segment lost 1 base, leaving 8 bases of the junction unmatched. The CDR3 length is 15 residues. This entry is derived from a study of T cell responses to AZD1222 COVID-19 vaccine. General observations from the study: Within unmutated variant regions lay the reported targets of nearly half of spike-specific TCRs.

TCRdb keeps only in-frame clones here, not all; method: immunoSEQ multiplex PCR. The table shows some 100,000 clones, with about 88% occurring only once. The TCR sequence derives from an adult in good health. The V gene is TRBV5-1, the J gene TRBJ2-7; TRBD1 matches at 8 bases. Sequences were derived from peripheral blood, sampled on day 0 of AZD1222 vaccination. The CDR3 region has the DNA TGCGCCAGCAGCTTGAGCCCAGGGGGCCCCCACGAGCAGTACTTC. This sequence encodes CASSLSPGGPHEQYF. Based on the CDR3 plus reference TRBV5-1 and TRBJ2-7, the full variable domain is KAGVTQTPRYLIKTRGQQVTLSCSPISGHRSVSWYQQTPGQGLQFLFEYFSETQRNKGNFPGRFSGRQFSNSRSEMNVSTLELGDSALYLCASSLSPGGPHEQYFGPGTRLTVT.